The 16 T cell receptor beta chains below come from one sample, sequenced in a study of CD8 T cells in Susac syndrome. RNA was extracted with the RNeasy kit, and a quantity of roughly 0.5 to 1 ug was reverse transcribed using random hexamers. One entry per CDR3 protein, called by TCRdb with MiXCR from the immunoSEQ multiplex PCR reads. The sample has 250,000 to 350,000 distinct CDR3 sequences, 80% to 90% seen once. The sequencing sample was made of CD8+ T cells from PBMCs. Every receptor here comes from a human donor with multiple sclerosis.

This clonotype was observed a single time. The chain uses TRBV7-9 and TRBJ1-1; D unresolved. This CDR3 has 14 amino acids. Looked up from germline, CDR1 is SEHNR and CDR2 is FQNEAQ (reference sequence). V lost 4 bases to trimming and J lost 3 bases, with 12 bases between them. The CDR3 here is CASSSTLGHTEAFF. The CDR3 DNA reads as TGTGCCAGCAGCTCGACCTTGGGCCACACTGAAGCTTTCTTT.

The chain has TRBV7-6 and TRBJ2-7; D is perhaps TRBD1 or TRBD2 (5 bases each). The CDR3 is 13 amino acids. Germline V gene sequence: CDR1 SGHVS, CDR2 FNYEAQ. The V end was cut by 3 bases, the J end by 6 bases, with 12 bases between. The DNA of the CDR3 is TGTGCCAGCAGCTTGAAGCCTGGGACCGAGCAGTACTTC. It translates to CASSLKPGTEQYF.

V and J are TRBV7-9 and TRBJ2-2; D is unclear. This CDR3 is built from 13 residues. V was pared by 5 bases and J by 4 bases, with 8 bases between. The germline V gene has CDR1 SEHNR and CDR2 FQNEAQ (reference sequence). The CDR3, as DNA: TGTGCCAGCAGCCCCGTTCCCACCGGGGAGCTGTTTTTT. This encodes CASSPVPTGELFF.

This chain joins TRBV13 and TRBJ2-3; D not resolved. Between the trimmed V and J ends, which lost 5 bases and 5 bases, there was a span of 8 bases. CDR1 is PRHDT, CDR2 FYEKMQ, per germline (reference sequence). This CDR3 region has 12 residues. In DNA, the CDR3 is TGTGCCAGCAGCCACGGAAAAGATACGCAGTATTTT. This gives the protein CASSHGKDTQYF.

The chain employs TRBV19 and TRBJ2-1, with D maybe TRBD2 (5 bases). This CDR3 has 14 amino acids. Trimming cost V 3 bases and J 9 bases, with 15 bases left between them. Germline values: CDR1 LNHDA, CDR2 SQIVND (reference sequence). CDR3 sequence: CASSIGLALTEQFF. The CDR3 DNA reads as TGTGCCAGTAGTATTGGCCTAGCCTTGACTGAGCAGTTCTTC.

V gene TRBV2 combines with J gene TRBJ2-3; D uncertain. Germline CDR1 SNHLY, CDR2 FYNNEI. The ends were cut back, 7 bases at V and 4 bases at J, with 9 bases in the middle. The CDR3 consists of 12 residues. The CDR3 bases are TGTGCCAGCACCCAGAAGTCAGATACGCAGTATTTT. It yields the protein CASTQKSDTQYF.

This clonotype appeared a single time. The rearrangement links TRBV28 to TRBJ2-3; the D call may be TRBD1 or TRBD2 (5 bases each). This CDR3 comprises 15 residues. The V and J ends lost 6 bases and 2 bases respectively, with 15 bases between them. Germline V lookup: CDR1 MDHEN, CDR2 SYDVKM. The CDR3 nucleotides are TGTGCCAGCAGAGCCCGGGACGAAGTCACAGATACGCAGTATTTT. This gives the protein CASRARDEVTDTQYF.

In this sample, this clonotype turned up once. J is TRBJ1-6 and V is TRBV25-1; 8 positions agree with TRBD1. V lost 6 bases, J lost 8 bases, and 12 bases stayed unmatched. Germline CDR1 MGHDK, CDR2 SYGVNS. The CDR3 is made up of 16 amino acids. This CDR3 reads CASRGQAIAYDSPLHF. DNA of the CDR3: TGTGCCAGCAGGGGACAGGCGATTGCGTATGATTCACCCCTCCACTTT.

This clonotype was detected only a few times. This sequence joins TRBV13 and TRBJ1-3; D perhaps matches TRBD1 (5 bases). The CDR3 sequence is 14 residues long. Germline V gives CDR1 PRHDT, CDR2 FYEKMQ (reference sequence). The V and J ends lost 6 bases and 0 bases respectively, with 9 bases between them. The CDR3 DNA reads TGTGCCAGCAGTTTACAGGACTCTGGAAACACCATATATTTT. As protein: CASSLQDSGNTIYF.

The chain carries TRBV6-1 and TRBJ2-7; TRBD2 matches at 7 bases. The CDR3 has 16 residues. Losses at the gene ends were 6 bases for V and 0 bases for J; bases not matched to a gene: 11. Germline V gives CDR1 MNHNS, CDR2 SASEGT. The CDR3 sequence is CASSSGRDYHSYEQYF. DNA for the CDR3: TGTGCCAGCAGCTCAGGCCGGGACTACCACTCCTACGAGCAGTACTTC.

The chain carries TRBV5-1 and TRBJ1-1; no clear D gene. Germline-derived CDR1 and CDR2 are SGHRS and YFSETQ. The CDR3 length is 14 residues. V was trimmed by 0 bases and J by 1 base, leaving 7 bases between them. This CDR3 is CASSLDLGNTEAFF. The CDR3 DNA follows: TGCGCCAGCAGCTTGGATTTGGGGAACACTGAAGCTTTCTTT.

In nucleotides, the CDR3 is TGCGCCAGCAGCACACTAGCGGGAGATTTCTGTGAGCAGTTCTTC. It is translated as CASSTLAGDFCEQFF. The chain has TRBV5-1 and TRBJ2-1; TRBD2 matches 11 bases. Per germline, CDR1 SGHRS and CDR2 YFSETQ. The CDR3 is 15 amino acids. V was pared by 4 bases and J by 9 bases, with 9 bases of the junction left unmatched.

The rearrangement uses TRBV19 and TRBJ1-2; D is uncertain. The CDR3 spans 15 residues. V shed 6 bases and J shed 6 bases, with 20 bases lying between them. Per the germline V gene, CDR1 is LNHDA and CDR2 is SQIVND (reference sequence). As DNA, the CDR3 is TGTGCCAGTAGAATAACAGAGAATTTGGTAGATGGCTACACCTTC. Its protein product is CASRITENLVDGYTF.

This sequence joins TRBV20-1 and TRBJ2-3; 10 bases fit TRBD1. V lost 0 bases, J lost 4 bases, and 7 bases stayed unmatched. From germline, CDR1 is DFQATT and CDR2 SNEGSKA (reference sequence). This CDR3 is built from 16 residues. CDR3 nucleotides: TGCAGTGCTAGAGACCGGGACAGGGGATCGTCAGATACGCAGTATTTT. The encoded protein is CSARDRDRGSSDTQYF.

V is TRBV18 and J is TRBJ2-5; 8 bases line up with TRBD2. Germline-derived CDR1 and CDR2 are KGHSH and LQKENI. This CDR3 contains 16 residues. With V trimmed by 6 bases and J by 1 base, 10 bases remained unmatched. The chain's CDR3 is CASSPAPLAVQETQYF. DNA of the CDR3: TGTGCCAGCTCGCCAGCTCCACTAGCGGTCCAAGAGACCCAGTACTTC.

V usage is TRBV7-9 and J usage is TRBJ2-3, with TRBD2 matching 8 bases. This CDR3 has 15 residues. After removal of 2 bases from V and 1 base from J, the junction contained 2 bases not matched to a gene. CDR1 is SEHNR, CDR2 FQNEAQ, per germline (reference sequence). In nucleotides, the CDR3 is TGTGCCAGCAGCTTATTTAGCGGGGGCACAGATACGCAGTATTTT. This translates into CASSLFSGGTDTQYF. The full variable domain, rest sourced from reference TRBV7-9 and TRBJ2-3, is DTGVSQNPRHKITKRGQNVTFRCDPISEHNRLYWYRQTLGQGPEFLTYFQNEAQLEKSRLLSDRFSAERPKGSFSTLEIQRTEQGDSAMYLCASSLFSGGTDTQYFGPGTRLTVL.